Listed below are T cell receptor beta chains from one sample, sequenced in a study of blood T cell repertoires in COVID-19. Libraries were prepared by immunoSEQ multiplex PCR; TCRdb keeps only in-frame clonotypes and omits some of them. The data show roughly 180,000 clones, approximately 85% seen once. Sequenced sample: peripheral blood. The receptors originated from a woman aged 55-75 years with acute or convalescent COVID-19. CDR3s include the opening cysteine and the closing phenylalanine or tryptophan. Fields, in order: CDR3 protein, V gene, J gene, clone size. Clone size is given for some rows only: seen once, a few or many times, or a class if the clone is expanded.

CASSLGTSRYNEQFF	TRBV7-2	TRBJ2-1	.
CASSLTPSGGYEQYF	TRBV7-3	TRBJ2-7	once
CASSLDGNYGYTF	TRBV5-4	TRBJ1-2	.
CAIRDRVGYTF	TRBV27	TRBJ1-2	.
CASSLRVGTEYF	TRBV28	TRBJ1-3	.
CASSFRVQETQYF	TRBV12-3/TRBV12-4	TRBJ2-5	.
CASSERTGGNNEQFF	TRBV5-1	TRBJ2-1	.
CASRRQGGNTIYF	TRBV28	TRBJ1-3	.
CATSDWRGGEQFF	TRBV24-1	TRBJ2-1	.
CASILTRDYEQYF	TRBV2	TRBJ2-7	few
CASSPGLAGETQYF	TRBV19	TRBJ2-5	.
CASSWVSGEGAGELFF	TRBV27	TRBJ2-2	once
CASTARDLSTDTQYF	TRBV30	TRBJ2-3	.
CASSLQGNTEAFF	TRBV11-3	TRBJ1-1	.
CASSPAGGRGGTEAFF	TRBV18	TRBJ1-1	.
CATSRDQGGYEQYF	TRBV15	TRBJ2-7	.
CASGRESGYNEQFF	TRBV27	TRBJ2-1	.
CAISPTSGKMDNEQFF	TRBV10-3	TRBJ2-1	.
CASSPSNIPPQHF	TRBV18	TRBJ1-5	.
CASRAGNRNQPQHF	TRBV2	TRBJ1-5	.
CASSYTGRRNTEAFF	TRBV6-5	TRBJ1-1	.
CATSIGLAGAGELFF	TRBV15	TRBJ2-2	few
CASSAKGERGDYGYTF	TRBV7-6	TRBJ1-2	.
CARRRTGMNTEAFF	TRBV2	TRBJ1-1	.
CASSYLASGFNEQFF	TRBV6-5	TRBJ2-1	.
CASSDRGASTDTQYF	TRBV2	TRBJ2-3	.
CASSLAGGDQPQHF	TRBV7-9	TRBJ1-5	.
CSAMLARGYTF	TRBV20-1	TRBJ1-2	.
CASSLGQGAGITEAFF	TRBV6-5	TRBJ1-1	.
CASRLSGRAYNEQFF	TRBV6-5	TRBJ2-1	.
CATSDSSRAADTQYF	TRBV24-1	TRBJ2-3	.
CASSPDGGTETQYF	TRBV5-4	TRBJ2-5	.
CATSEATGLSNQPQHF	TRBV24-1	TRBJ1-5	.
CASTPLSRVEAFF	TRBV6-5	TRBJ1-1	.
CASGPSLTGEAEAFF	TRBV12-5	TRBJ1-1	.
CAISDVRENAEAFF	TRBV10-3	TRBJ1-1	.
CASSPLRGQGVVGYTF	TRBV5-1	TRBJ1-2	.
CASSPRGWTVDEKLFF	TRBV18	TRBJ1-4	.
CASSPRGSHNEQFF	TRBV23-1	TRBJ2-1	.
CASSVDTNYGYTF	TRBV9	TRBJ1-2	.
CASSVSPSRSYNEQFF	TRBV9	TRBJ2-1	.
CASTPGLASDTQYF	TRBV6-5	TRBJ2-3	.
CASRGTSGRVSNEQFF	TRBV19	TRBJ2-1	.
CASSLRLGYEQYF	TRBV5-5	TRBJ2-7	.
CASSWGQHNQPQHF	TRBV19	TRBJ1-5	once
CASSDGGYGYTF	TRBV6-2/TRBV6-3	TRBJ1-2	.
CASSVRDNQPQHF	TRBV2	TRBJ1-5	once
CASSPVPWLDIQPQHF	TRBV27	TRBJ1-5	.
CASSPSGRGWGTEAFF	TRBV7-3	TRBJ1-1	.